This TCR beta chain was found in a study of T cells in Graves' hyperthyroidism and ophthalmopathy. Clinical Activity Scores of at least 3, NOSPECS grades of at least 4 and durations under 3 months characterized ophthalmopathy patients. Amplification of TCR beta CDR3 regions used RNA as the template. Researchers ran a first-round RT-PCR on the TCR CDR3 using the HTBI primer set. Using its own MiXCR run on the multiplex PCR reads, TCRdb lists one record per CDR3 protein. Counted here are fewer than 650,000 distinct CDR3 sequences, approximately 14% occurring once; the ten biggest clones make up 6.5% to 9%. The sequence was collected from a woman under 30 with Graves' ophthalmopathy. Specimen: blood.

The CDR3 loop reads CASSNMGLAGGKITDTQYF. The CDR3 DNA sequence: TGTGCCAGCAGTAACATGGGACTAGCGGGAGGAAAAATCACAGATACGCAGTATTTT. V usage is TRBV6-1 and J usage is TRBJ2-3, with 15 nucleotides matching TRBD2. The CDR3 sequence is 19 residues long. V dropped 5 bases and J dropped 2; count of bases not matched to a gene: 11. Looked up from germline, CDR1 is MNHNS and CDR2 is SASEGT.